The entry below describes one T cell receptor (beta chain). The target of this receptor is not known. Base qualities are not at hand, and no much larger clone is one base apart. Collaborating institutions collected whole blood in K2EDTA tubes following their own protocols. For TCRbeta analysis, collaborator samples were shipped as frozen whole blood, as isolated PBMCs, or as DNA extracted from either sample type. The CDR3 runs 17 residues from the cysteine to the phenylalanine. The sequence is cut down to CDR3 DNA, 51 bases in frame from base 1. For CDR1 and CDR2, the germline V gene (reference sequence) lists MNHEY and SMNVEV. Germline trimming amounts to 3 bases on V and 6 bases on J, with 12 as the count of junction bases outside the gene matches. These data originate in a study of blood T cell repertoires in COVID-19 (dated by TCRdb to the early 2020s). For context, the study as a whole: Samples covering the acute and convalescent phases of COVID-19 were provided by collaborators in the United States, Italy and Spain. The prospective study material was composed of cDNA or gDNA derived from T cells, B-cell-depleted T cells, or PBMCs. The dataset comprised deeply sampled blood TCRbeta repertoires from subjects exposed to, actively infected with, or recovered from COVID-19. A freely available public database, intended as a resource for researchers studying the immune response to SARS-CoV-2, is where the repertoires were released. Samples came from the ongoing ImmuneRACE study (first 160 participants) plus 1,254 subjects from 6 global collaborators. A de-identified subject ID, COVID-19 status, age in years and sex were almost always included in the sample metadata. Where available, HLA class I and class II types were taken from metadata supplied by the sample provider and were not determined by assay-based typing. On the study overall, not on this receptor specifically: Clinical and demographic metadata were provided uncurated, with the amount varying by source and participant.

The immunoSEQ Assay, a bias-controlled multiplex PCR, was used to amplify TCRbeta CDR3 regions from genomic DNA. As for the authors' bioinformatics: The number of nucleated cells in each sample was estimated by amplification of reference gene primers within the assay. Sequence reads were collapsed and filtered to measure the absolute abundance of every unique TCRbeta CDR3 rearrangement. For each sample, productive Simpson clonality was calculated by taking the square root of Simpson's diversity index across productive rearrangements. TCRdb carries this immuneACCESS record with in-frame sequences only. Its versions omit some clonotypes, under half of them owing to an unresolved V gene in the studies checked, with the rest unexplained. For V, J and clone size, that table is used; D and trimming come from the DNA. The sample table holds under 85,000 clones, of which roughly 80% were seen once. The ten largest clones capture 9.5% to 10% of the sample.

The specimen was peripheral blood. The chain couples TRBV27 to TRBJ2-1; 9 central nucleotides agree with TRBD1. The TCR comes from a human donor in a cohort sampled during active COVID-19. The bases read TGTGCCAGCAGTTTCGCCGGGGGAGGGACAGGGCCCAATGAGCAGTTCTTC. Protein translation: CASSFAGGGTGPNEQFF.